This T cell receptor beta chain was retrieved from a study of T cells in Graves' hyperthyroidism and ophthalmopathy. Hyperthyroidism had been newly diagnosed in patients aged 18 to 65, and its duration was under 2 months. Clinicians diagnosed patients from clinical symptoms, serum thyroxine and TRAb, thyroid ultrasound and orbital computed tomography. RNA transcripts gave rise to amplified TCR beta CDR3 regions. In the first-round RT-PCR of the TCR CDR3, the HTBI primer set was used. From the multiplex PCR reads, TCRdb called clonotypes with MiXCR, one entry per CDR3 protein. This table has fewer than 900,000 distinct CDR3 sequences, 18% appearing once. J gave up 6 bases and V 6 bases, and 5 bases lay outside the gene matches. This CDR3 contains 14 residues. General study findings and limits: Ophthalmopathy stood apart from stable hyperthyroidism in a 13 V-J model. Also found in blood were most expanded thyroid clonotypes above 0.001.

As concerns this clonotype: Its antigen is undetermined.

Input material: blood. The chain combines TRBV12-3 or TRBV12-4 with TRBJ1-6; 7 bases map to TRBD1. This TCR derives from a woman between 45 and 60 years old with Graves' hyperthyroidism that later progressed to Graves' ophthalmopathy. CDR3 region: CASRRGQSNSPLHF. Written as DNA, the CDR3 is TGTGCCAGCAGAAGGGGACAGAGTAATTCACCCCTCCACTTT.